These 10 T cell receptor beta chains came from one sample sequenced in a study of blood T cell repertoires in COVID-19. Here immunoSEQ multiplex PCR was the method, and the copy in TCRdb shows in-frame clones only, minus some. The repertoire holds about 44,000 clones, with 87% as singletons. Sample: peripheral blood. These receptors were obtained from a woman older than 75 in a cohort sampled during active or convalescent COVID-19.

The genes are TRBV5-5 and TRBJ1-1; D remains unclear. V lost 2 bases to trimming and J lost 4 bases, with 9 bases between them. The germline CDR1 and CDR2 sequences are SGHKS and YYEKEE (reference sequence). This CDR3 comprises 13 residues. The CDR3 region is CASSFEVFTEAFF. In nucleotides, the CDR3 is TGTGCCAGCAGCTTCGAGGTGTTCACTGAAGCTTTCTTT.

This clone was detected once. DNA of the CDR3: TGTGCCACAACCGGGACAGGGGGCTCTATTAACGAGCAGTACTTC. Protein: CATTGTGGSINEQYF. The rearrangement uses TRBV10-3 and TRBJ2-7; 12 bases agree with TRBD1. Germline V gene sequence: CDR1 ENHRY, CDR2 SYGVKD. This CDR3 is built from 15 residues. Germline trimming cut 10 bases from V and 5 bases from J; bases unmatched to any gene: 12.

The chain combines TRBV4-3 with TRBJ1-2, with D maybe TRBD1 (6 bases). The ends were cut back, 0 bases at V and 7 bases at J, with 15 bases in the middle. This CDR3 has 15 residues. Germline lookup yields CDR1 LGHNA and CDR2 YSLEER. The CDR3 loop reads CASSQDRRGASGYTF. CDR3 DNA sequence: TGCGCCAGCAGCCAAGATCGCAGGGGCGCGTCTGGCTACACCTTC.

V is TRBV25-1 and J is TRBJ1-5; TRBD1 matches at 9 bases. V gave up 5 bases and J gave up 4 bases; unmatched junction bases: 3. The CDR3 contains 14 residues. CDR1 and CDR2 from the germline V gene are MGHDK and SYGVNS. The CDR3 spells CASSRTGANQPQHF. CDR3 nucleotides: TGTGCCAGCAGTAGGACAGGGGCAAATCAGCCCCAGCATTTT.

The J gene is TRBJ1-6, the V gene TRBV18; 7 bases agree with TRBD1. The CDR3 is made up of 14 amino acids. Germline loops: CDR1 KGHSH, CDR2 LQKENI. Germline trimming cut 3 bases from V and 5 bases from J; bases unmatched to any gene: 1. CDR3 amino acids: CASSPGTDNSPLHF. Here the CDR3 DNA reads TGTGCCAGCTCACCTGGGACAGATAATTCACCCCTCCACTTT.

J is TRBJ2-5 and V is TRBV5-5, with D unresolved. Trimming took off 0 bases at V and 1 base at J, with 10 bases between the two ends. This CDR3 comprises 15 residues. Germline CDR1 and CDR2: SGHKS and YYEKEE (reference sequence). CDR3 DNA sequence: TGTGCCAGCAGCTTGGGCCCAAACAGCCAAGAGACCCAGTACTTC. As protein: CASSLGPNSQETQYF.

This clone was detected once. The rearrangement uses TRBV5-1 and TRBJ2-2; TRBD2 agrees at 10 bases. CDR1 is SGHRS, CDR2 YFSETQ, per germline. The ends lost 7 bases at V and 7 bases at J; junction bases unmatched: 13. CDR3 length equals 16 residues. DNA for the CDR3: TGCGCCAGCCGAGACGGCACTAGCGGGGTAGTCGGGGAGCTGTTTTTT. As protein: CASRDGTSGVVGELFF.

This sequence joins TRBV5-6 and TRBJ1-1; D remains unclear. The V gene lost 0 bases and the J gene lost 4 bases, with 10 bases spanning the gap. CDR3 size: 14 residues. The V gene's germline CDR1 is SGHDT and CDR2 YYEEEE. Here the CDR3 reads CASSLVPSGTEAFF. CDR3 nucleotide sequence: TGTGCCAGCAGCTTGGTCCCCAGCGGCACTGAAGCTTTCTTT.

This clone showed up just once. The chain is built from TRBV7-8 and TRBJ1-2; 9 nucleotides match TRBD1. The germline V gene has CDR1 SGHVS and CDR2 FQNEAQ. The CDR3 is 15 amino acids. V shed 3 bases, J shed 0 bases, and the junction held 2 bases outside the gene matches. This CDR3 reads CASSLTGGTNYGYTF. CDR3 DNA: TGTGCCAGCAGCTTGACAGGGGGTACTAACTATGGCTACACCTTC.

This chain's CDR3 is CASMAYEQFF. The CDR3 bases are TGTGCCAGCATGGCATATGAGCAGTTCTTC. The genes are TRBV12-3 or TRBV12-4 and TRBJ2-1, with no clear D. The V and J ends lost 7 bases and 8 bases respectively, with 6 bases between them. The CDR3 contains 10 residues.